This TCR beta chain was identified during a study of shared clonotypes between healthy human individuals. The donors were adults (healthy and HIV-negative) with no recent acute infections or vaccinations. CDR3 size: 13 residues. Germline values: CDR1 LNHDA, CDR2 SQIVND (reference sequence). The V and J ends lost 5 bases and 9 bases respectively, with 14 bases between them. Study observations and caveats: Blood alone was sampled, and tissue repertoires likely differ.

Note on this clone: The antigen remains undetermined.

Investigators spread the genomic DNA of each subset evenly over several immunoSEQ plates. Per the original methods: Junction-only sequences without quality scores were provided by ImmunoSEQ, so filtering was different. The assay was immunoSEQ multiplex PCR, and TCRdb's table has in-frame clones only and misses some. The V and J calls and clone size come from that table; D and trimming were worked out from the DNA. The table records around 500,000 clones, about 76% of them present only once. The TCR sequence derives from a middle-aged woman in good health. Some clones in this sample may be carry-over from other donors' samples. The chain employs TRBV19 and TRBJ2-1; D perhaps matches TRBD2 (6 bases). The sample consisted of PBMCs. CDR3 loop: CASSVRLDGEQFF. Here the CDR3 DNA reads TGTGCCAGTAGTGTCAGACTAGATGGTGAGCAGTTCTTC.